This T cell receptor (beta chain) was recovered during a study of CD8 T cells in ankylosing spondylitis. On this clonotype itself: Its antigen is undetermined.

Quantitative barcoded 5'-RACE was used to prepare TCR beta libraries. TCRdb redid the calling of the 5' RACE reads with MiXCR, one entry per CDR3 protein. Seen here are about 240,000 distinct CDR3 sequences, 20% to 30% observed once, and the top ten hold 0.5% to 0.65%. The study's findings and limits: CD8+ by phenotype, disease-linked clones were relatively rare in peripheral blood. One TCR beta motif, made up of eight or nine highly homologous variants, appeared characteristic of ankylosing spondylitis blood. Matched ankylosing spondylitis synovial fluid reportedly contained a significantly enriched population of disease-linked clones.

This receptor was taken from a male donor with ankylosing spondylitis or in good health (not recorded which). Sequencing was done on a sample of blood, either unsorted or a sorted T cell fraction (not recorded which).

The CDR3 here is CASSRFRQGKQFF. The CDR3 DNA follows: TGTGCCAGCAGCCGCTTTAGACAGGGGAAGCAGTTCTTC. This chain links TRBV6-1 with TRBJ2-1, with 8 positions matching TRBD1. The V gene's germline CDR1 is MNHNS and CDR2 SASEGT. Trimming removed 6 bases from V and 11 bases from J; junction bases left unmatched: 9. The CDR3 loop spans 13 amino acids.